The 15 T cell receptor beta chains reported below all come from one sample, sequenced in a study of blood T cell repertoires in COVID-19. Generated by immunoSEQ multiplex PCR, the TCRdb table keeps only in-frame clones and is missing some. The repertoire holds fewer than 200,000 clones, with roughly 79% as singletons. Sequencing was carried out using peripheral blood. Receptors originate from a woman between 40 and 55 years old with COVID-19, enrolled during active disease.

The chain recombines TRBV11-2 with TRBJ1-3; D unclear. Deletions cut 0 bases from V and 15 bases from J, with 12 bases between. Germline CDR1 and CDR2: SGHAT and FQNNGV. This CDR3 has 12 residues. In DNA form, the CDR3 reads TGTGCCAGCAGCTTAGATCCGGGTAATCAATATTTT. It is translated as CASSLDPGNQYF.

The rearrangement uses TRBV12-3 or TRBV12-4 and TRBJ2-7; 7 bases are a match to TRBD2. The CDR3 is made up of 13 amino acids. V was clipped by 5 bases and J by 1 base; unmatched bases: 2. CDR3 residues: CASSPGGSYEQYF. The CDR3 DNA follows: TGTGCCAGCAGTCCCGGGGGGTCCTACGAGCAGTACTTC.

The chain uses TRBV6-6 and TRBJ1-2, with 8 bases identical to TRBD1. After removal of 4 bases from V and 5 bases from J, the junction contained 6 bases not matched to a gene. The CDR3 has 14 residues. Germline-derived CDR1 and CDR2 are MNHNY and SVGAGI (reference sequence). The CDR3 DNA follows: TGTGCCAGCAGTTCAGGGGGCCGTCAGTATGGCTACACCTTC. It translates to CASSSGGRQYGYTF.

The rearrangement uses TRBV6-1 and TRBJ2-7; TRBD1 matches at 8 bases. The CDR3 consists of 15 residues. The germline gives CDR1 MNHNS, CDR2 SASEGT. The ends lost 2 bases at V and 5 bases at J; junction bases unmatched: 8. The CDR3 coding sequence is TGTGCCAGCAGTGAAAGGGACAGGCTCCCGCACGAGCAGTACGTC. This encodes CASSERDRLPHEQYV.

This clone was seen just once. J is TRBJ1-2 and V is TRBV19; 11 bases align to TRBD1. Germline CDR1 and CDR2: LNHDA and SQIVND (reference sequence). The CDR3 covers 15 residues. The J segment lost 4 bases and the V segment lost 7 bases, leaving 8 bases of the junction unmatched. CDR3 sequence (DNA): TGTGCCAGTACCGGACAGGGGGCGGCCTTCTATGGCTACACCTTC. It yields the protein CASTGQGAAFYGYTF.

V and J are TRBV7-2 and TRBJ2-5, with TRBD1 matching over 8 bases. CDR1 and CDR2 from the germline V gene are SGHTA and FQGNSA. The ends lost 8 bases at V and 4 bases at J; junction bases unmatched: 9. This CDR3 is built from 14 residues. The CDR3 loop reads CASAATGVVETQYF. The CDR3 coding sequence is TGTGCCAGCGCCGCGACAGGGGTTGTAGAGACCCAGTACTTC.

The chain carries TRBV7-8 and TRBJ2-7; 10 nucleotides line up with TRBD2. CDR1 is SGHVS and CDR2 is FQNEAQ in the germline V gene. The trim removed 0 bases at V and 7 bases at J, leaving 12 bases unmatched. This CDR3 is 17 amino acids long. The CDR3: CASSLAQGSGRSREQYF. Here the CDR3 DNA reads TGTGCCAGCAGCTTAGCGCAAGGTAGCGGGAGGTCGCGGGAGCAGTACTTC.

This clone was detected ten times or more. This chain links TRBV3-1 (or the pseudogene TRBV3-2) with TRBJ1-2, with a tentative D call TRBD1 (6 bases). Germline assignment: CDR1 LGHDT and CDR2 YNNKEL (reference sequence). V shed 0 bases and J shed 8 bases, with 22 bases lying between them. The CDR3 sequence is 17 residues long. The CDR3 region has the DNA TGTGCCAGCAGCCAAGATCGTAACTTAGCGGGGGCGGAGGGCTACACCTTC. Translated: CASSQDRNLAGAEGYTF.

This chain joins TRBV11-3 and TRBJ2-5, with TRBD2 matching 7 bases. The V and J ends lost 0 bases and 5 bases, in that order; junction bases with no gene match: 3. Germline assignment: CDR1 SGHNT and CDR2 YENEEA. CDR3 length: 14 residues. In DNA, the CDR3 is TGTGCCAGCAGCTTAGAAGGTAGCGGGGAGACCCAGTACTTC. Its protein is CASSLEGSGETQYF. Filled out from reference TRBV11-3 and TRBJ2-5, the complete variable domain reads EAGVVQSPRYKIIEKKQPVAFWCNPISGHNTLYWYLQNLGQGPELLIRYENEEAVDDSQLPKDRFSAERLKGVDSTLKIQPAELGDSAVYLCASSLEGSGETQYFGPGTRLLVL.

Written as DNA, the CDR3 is TGTGCCAGCAGCTCCGGACTGACCCTTGACACTGAAGCTTTCTTT. The encoded protein is CASSSGLTLDTEAFF. The chain uses TRBV7-9 and TRBJ1-1; no clear D gene. The length of the CDR3 is 15 residues. CDR1 is SEHNR, CDR2 FQNEAQ, per germline (reference sequence). Trimming pared 4 bases from V and 3 bases from J, leaving 15 bases between.

This rearrangement joins TRBV19 to TRBJ2-7, with 11 bases matching TRBD2. Germline loops: CDR1 LNHDA, CDR2 SQIVND (reference sequence). The CDR3 totals 16 residues. The J segment lost 1 base and the V segment lost 1 base, leaving 3 bases of the junction unmatched. The CDR3 sequence is CASSIVGLAGSYEQYF. The CDR3 nucleotides are TGTGCCAGTAGTATAGTAGGACTAGCGGGTTCCTACGAGCAGTACTTC.

The chain has TRBV4-1 and TRBJ2-5; possibly TRBD1 for D (5 bases). This CDR3 is 13 amino acids long. Deletions cut 1 base from V and 5 bases from J, with 8 bases between. Germline CDR1 and CDR2: MGHRA and YSYEKL. The CDR3, as DNA: TGCGCCAGCAGCCAAGGGGGCAGGGAGACCCAGTACTTC. Encoded protein: CASSQGGRETQYF.

The V gene is TRBV12-5, the J gene TRBJ1-1, with D hard to call. This CDR3 is 14 amino acids long. Between the trimmed V and J ends, which lost 1 base and 1 base, there was a span of 7 bases. Per the germline V gene, CDR1 is LGHNT and CDR2 is FRNRAP. CDR3 loop: CASGLGGANTEAFF. The CDR3 DNA sequence: TGTGCTAGTGGTTTGGGCGGTGCGAACACTGAAGCTTTCTTT.

The chain recombines TRBV7-6 with TRBJ1-1, with D uncertain. CDR1 is SGHVS, CDR2 FNYEAQ, per germline. The CDR3 consists of 15 residues. The germline V and J ends were trimmed by 1 base and 0 bases, with 9 bases remaining between them. The CDR3 reads CASSLVPGMNTEAFF. CDR3 DNA sequence: TGTGCCAGCAGCTTAGTTCCGGGGATGAACACTGAAGCTTTCTTT.

The chain has TRBV10-1 and TRBJ2-5; 7 positions agree with TRBD1. V trimming: 6 bases; J trimming: 3 bases; junction bases outside the gene matches: 4. This CDR3 contains 13 residues. Germline values: CDR1 WNHNN, CDR2 SYGVQD (reference sequence). The CDR3 loop reads CASRDRSKETQYF. DNA of the CDR3: TGCGCCAGCAGGGACAGGAGTAAAGAGACCCAGTACTTC.